The 2 T cell receptor beta chains presented below share a single source sample, sequenced in a study of beta chain features in type 1 diabetes. Study-wide results and limits: Within each of all four CD4+ subsets, Type 1 diabetes patients had TCRB CDR3s that were moderately but significantly shorter.

Every bit of the isolated RNA underwent reverse transcription, so sequencing read expressed TCRB transcripts. This table comes from immunoSEQ multiplex PCR, and its TCRdb copy is limited to in-frame clones, with some not included. The sample includes some 110,000 clones, 15% to 20% of them seen just once. Antigen specificity for these receptors is unknown. Sequenced: central memory CD4+ T cells from blood. Receptors originate from a young man with type 1 diabetes.

This clone was found a few times. The rearrangement joins TRBV10-3 to TRBJ1-5; D is possibly TRBD1 (5 bases). Germline V gene lookup returns CDR1 ENHRY and CDR2 SYGVKD. V lost 4 bases to trimming and J lost 4 bases, with 14 bases between them. The CDR3 totals 15 residues. The CDR3 reads CAISGDGGGNQPQHF. The CDR3 DNA reads as TGTGCCATCAGTGGCGATGGGGGGGGAAATCAGCCCCAGCATTTT.

This clone has a handful of counts. V usage is TRBV7-2 and J usage is TRBJ2-7; D gene unclear. CDR1 is SGHTA and CDR2 is FQGNSA in the germline V gene. This CDR3 contains 13 residues. With 4 bases removed from V and 1 base from J, the gap between germline ends came to 8 bases. The CDR3 region is CASSSGLSYEQYF. The CDR3 DNA reads TGTGCCAGCAGCTCTGGGCTTTCCTACGAGCAGTACTTC.